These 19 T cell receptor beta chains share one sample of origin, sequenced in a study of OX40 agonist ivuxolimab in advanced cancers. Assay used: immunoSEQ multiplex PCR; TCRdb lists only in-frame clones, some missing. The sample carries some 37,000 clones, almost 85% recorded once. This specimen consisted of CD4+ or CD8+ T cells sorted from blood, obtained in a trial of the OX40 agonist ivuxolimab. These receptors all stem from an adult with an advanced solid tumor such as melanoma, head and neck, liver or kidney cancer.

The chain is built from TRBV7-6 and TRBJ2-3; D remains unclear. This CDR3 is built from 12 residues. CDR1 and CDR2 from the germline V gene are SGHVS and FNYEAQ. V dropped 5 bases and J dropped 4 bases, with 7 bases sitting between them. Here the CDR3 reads CASSPSPDTQYF. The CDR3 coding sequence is TGTGCCAGCAGCCCCTCCCCAGATACGCAGTATTTT.

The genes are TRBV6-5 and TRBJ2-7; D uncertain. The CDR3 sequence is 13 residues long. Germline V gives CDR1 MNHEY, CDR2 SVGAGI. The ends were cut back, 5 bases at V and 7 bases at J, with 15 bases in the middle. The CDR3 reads CASSELSNGEQYF. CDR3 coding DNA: TGTGCCAGCAGTGAACTTTCCAATGGAGAGCAGTACTTC.

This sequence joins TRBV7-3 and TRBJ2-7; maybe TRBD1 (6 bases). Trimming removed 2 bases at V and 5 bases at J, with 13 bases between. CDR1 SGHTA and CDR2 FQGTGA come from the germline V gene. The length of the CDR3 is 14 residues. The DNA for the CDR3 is TGTGCCAGCAGCTTATCAGGGGCCCGTGACGAGCAGTACTTC. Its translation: CASSLSGARDEQYF.

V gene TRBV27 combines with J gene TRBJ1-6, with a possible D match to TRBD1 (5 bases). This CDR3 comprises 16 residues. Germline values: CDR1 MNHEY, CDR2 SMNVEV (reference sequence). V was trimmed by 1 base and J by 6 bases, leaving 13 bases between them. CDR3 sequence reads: CASSLLPGKANSPLHF. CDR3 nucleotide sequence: TGTGCCAGCAGTTTATTACCAGGGAAGGCTAATTCACCCCTCCACTTT.

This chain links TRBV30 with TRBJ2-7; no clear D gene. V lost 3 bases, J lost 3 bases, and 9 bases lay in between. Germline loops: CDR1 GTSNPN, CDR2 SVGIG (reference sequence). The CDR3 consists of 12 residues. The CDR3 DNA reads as TGTGCCTGGAGACGCGGAAGCTACGAGCAGTACTTC. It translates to CAWRRGSYEQYF.

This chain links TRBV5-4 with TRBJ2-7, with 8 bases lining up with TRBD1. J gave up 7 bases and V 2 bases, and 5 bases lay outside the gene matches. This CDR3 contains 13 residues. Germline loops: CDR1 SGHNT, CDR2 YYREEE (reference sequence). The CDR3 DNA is TGTGCCAGCAGCTTCCCGGGACAGGCTGAGCAGTACTTC. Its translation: CASSFPGQAEQYF.

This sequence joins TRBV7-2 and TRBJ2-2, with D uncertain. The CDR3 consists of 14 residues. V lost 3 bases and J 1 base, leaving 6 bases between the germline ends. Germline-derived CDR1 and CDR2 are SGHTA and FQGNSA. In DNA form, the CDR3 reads TGTGCCAGCAGCTTTGGCAGGAACACCGGGGAGCTGTTTTTT. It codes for CASSFGRNTGELFF.

The CDR3 sequence is CASSVAGGPYEQYF. The CDR3 nucleotides are TGTGCCAGCAGCGTAGCGGGCGGTCCCTACGAGCAGTACTTC. The chain couples TRBV9 to TRBJ2-7; D is unclear. The CDR3 runs to 14 residues. The ends were cut back, 0 bases at V and 2 bases at J, with 9 bases in the middle. Germline CDR1 reads SGDLS; CDR2 reads YYNGEE.

CDR3 residues: CASSLIGGAYEQYF. CDR3 sequence (DNA): TGTGCCAGCAGTTTAATCGGGGGGGCCTACGAGCAGTACTTC. The chain is built from TRBV27 and TRBJ2-7; 8 nucleotides line up with TRBD2. The V and J ends lost 2 bases and 2 bases, in that order; junction bases with no gene match: 2. Germline V lookup: CDR1 MNHEY, CDR2 SMNVEV (reference sequence). The CDR3 sequence is 14 residues long.

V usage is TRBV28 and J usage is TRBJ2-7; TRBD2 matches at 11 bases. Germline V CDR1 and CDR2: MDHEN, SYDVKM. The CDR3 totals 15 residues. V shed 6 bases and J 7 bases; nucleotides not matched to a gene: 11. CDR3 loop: CASSVAGGPSGEQYF. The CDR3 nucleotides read TGTGCCAGCAGCGTAGCGGGAGGGCCCTCGGGGGAGCAGTACTTC.

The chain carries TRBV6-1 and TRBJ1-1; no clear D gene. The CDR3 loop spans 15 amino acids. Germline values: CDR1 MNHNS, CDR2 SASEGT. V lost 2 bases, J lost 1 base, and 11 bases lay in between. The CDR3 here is CASSEWSAANTEAFF. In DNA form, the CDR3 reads TGTGCCAGCAGTGAATGGTCCGCAGCGAACACTGAAGCTTTCTTT.

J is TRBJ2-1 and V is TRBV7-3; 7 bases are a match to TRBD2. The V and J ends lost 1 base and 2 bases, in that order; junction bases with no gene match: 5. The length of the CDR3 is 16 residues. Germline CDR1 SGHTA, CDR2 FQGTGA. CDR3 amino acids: CASSLSGGRAYNEQFF. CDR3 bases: TGTGCCAGCAGCTTAAGCGGGGGAAGGGCCTACAATGAGCAGTTCTTC.

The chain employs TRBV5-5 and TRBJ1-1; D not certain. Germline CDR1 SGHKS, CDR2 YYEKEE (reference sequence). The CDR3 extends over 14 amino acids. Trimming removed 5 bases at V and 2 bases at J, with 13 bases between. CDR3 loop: CASSRSQVNTEAFF. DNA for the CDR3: TGTGCCAGCAGTCGATCTCAGGTTAACACTGAAGCTTTCTTT.

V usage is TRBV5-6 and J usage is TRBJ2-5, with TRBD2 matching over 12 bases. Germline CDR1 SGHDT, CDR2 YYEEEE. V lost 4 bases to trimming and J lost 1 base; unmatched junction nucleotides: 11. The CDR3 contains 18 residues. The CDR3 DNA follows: TGTGCCAGCAGCGGGACTAACCTAGCGGGGGGGATCCAAGAGACCCAGTACTTC. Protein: CASSGTNLAGGIQETQYF. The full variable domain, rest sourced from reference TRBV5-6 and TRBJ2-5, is DAGVTQSPTHLIKTRGQQVTLRCSPKSGHDTVSWYQQALGQGPQFIFQYYEEEERQRGNFPDRFSGHQFPNYSSELNVNALLLGDSALYLCASSGTNLAGGIQETQYFGPGTRLLVL.

The CDR3 nucleotides are TGTGCCAGCTCACCCATAAGGGGCAGAAGCCCAGATACGCAGTATTTT. Amino acid sequence: CASSPIRGRSPDTQYF. The V and J genes are TRBV18 and TRBJ2-3; maybe TRBD1 (5 bases). V was shortened by 3 bases and J by 4 bases, with 17 bases between the two germline ends. The CDR3 contains 16 residues. Per germline, CDR1 KGHSH and CDR2 LQKENI.

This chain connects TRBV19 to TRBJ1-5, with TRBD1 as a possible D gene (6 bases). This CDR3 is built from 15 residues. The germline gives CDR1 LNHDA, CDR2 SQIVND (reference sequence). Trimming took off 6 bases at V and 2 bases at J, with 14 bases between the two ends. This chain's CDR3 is CASSLYGGGNQPQHF. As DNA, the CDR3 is TGTGCCAGTAGCTTATATGGGGGCGGCAATCAGCCCCAGCATTTT.

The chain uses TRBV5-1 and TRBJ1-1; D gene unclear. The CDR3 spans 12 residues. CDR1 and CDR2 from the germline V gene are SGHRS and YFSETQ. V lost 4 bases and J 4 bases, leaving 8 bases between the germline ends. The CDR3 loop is CASSPEGTEAFF. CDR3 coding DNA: TGCGCCAGCAGCCCGGAGGGCACTGAAGCTTTCTTT.

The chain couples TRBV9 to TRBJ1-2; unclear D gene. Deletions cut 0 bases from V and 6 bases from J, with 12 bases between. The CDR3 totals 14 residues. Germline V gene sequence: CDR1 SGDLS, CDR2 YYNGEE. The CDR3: CASSVDPGNHGYTF. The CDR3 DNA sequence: TGTGCCAGCAGCGTAGATCCGGGAAACCATGGCTACACCTTC.

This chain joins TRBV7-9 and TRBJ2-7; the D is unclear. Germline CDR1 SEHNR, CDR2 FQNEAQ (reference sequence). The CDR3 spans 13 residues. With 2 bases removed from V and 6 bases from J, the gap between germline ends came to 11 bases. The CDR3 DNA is TGTGCCAGCAGCTTACAGGTCGGCGGCGAGCAGTACTTC. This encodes CASSLQVGGEQYF.